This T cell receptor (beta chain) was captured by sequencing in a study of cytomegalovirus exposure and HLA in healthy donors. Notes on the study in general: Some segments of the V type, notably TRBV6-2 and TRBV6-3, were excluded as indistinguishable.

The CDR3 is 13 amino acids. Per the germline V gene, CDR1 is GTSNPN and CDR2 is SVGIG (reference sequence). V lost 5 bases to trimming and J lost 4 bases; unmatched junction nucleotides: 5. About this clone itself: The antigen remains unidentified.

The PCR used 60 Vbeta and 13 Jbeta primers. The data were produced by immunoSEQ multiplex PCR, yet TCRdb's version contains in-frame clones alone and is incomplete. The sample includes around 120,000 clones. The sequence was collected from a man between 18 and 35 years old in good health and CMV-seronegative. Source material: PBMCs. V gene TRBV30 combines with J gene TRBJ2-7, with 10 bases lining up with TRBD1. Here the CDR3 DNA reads TGTGCCTGGCGAAGGACAGGGGGTTACGAGCAGTACTTC. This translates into CAWRRTGGYEQYF.